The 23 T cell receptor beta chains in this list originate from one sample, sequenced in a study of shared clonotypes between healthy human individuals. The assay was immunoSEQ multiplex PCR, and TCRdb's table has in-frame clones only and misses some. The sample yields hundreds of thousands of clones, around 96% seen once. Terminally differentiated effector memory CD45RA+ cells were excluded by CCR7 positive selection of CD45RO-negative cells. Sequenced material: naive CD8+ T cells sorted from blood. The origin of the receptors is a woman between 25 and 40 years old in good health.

CDR3 bases: TGTGCCAGCAGCCCGGCCAGGGTTAGAGGGGAAGCTTTCTTT. Residues: CASSPARVRGEAFF. V gene TRBV7-9 combines with J gene TRBJ1-1, with a tentative D call TRBD1 (5 bases). Trimming stripped 5 bases from V and 8 bases from J, with 18 bases between. The CDR3 is made up of 14 amino acids. Germline V CDR1 and CDR2: SEHNR, FQNEAQ (reference sequence).

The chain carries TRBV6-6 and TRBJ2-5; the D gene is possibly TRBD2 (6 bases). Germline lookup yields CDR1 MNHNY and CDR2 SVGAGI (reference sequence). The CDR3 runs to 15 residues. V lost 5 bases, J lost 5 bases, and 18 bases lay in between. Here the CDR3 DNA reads TGTGCCAGCAGTCCGAGTGGGGGGATGGTGGAGACCCAGTACTTC. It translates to CASSPSGGMVETQYF.

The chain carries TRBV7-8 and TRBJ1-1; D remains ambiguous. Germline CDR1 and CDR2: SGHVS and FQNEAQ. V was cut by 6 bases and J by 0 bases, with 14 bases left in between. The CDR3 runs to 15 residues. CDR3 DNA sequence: TGTGCCAGCAGGATAACCCCCCAAATGAACACTGAAGCTTTCTTT. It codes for CASRITPQMNTEAFF. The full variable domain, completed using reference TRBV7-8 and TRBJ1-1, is GAGVSQSPRYKVAKRGQDVALRCDPISGHVSLFWYQQALGQGPEFLTYFQNEAQLDKSGLPSDRFFAERPEGSVSTLKIQRTQQEDSAVYLCASRITPQMNTEAFFGQGTRLTVV.

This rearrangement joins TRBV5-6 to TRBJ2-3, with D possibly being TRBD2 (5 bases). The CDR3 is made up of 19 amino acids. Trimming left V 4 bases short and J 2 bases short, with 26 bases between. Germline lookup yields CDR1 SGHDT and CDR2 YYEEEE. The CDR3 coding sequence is TGTGCCAGCAGCACCGAGGGTTGGGCCCCGTGGCAGATCACAGATACGCAGTATTTT. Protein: CASSTEGWAPWQITDTQYF.

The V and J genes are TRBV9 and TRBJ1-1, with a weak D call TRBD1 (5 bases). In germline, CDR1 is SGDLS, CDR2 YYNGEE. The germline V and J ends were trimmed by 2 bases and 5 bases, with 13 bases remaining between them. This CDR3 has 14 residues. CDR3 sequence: CASSVATGGTEAFF. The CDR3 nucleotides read TGTGCCAGCAGCGTGGCGACGGGGGGGACTGAAGCTTTCTTT.

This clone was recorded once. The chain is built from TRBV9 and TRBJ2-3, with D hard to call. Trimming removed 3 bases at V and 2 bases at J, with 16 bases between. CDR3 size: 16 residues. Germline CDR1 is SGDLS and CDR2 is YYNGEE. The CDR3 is CASSDVTSTHTDTQYF. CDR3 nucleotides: TGTGCCAGCAGCGACGTTACCTCCACCCACACAGATACGCAGTATTTT.

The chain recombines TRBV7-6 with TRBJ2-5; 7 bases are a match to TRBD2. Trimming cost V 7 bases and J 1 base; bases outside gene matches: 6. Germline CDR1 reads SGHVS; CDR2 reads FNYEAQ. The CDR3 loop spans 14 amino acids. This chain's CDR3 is CASKRGGLQETQYF. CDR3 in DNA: TGTGCCAGCAAACGGGGAGGGCTCCAAGAGACCCAGTACTTC.

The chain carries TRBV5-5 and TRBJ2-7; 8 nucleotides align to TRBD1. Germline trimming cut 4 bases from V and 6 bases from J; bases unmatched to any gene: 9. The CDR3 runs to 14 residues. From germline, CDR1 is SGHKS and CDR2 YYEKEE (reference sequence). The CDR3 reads CASSRGSGGGEQYF. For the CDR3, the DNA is TGTGCCAGCAGCCGTGGGTCAGGGGGCGGCGAGCAGTACTTC.

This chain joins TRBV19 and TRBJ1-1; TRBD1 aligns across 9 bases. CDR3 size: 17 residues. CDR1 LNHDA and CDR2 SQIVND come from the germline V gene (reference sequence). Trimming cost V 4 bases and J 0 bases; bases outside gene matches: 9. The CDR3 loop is CASSKDWTGDLNTEAFF. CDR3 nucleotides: TGTGCCAGTAGTAAGGACTGGACAGGGGACTTGAACACTGAAGCTTTCTTT.

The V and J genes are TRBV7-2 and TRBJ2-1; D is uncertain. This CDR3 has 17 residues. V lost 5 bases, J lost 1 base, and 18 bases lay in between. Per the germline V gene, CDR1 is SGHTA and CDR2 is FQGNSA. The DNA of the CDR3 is TGTGCCAGCAGCCGACGAGGACGCAGAGCTTCCTACAATGAGCAGTTCTTC. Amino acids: CASSRRGRRASYNEQFF.

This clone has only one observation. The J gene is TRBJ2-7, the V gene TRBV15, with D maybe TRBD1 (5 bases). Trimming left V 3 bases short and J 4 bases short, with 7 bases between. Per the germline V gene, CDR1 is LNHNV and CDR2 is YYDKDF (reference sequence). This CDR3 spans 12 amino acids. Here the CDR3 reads CATSSTGYEQYF. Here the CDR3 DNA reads TGTGCCACCAGCAGTACAGGATACGAGCAGTACTTC.

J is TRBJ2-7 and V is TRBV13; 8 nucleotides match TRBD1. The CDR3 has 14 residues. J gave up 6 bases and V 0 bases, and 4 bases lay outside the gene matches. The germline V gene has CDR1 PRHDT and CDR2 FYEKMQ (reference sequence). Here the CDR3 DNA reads TGTGCCAGCAGCTTAGGGACAGGGGACGGCGAGCAGTACTTC. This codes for CASSLGTGDGEQYF.

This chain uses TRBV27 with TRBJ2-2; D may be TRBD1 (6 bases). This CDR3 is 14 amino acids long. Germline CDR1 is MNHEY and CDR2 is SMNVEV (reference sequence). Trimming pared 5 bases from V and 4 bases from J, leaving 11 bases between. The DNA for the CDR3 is TGTGCCAGCAGTCCGGGACATATCACCGGGGAGCTGTTTTTT. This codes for CASSPGHITGELFF.

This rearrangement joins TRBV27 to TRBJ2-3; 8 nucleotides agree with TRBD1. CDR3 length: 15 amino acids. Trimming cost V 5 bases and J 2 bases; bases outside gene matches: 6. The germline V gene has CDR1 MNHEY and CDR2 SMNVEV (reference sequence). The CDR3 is CASSPRQGNTDTQYF. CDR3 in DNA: TGTGCCAGCAGTCCTAGACAGGGGAACACAGATACGCAGTATTTT.

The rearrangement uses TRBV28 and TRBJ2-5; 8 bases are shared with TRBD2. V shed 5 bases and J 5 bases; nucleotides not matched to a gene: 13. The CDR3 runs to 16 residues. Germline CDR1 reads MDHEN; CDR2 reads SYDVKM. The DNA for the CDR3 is TGTGCCAGCAGTAGCCCGTCTAGCGGGCACCGGGAGACCCAGTACTTC. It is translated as CASSSPSSGHRETQYF.

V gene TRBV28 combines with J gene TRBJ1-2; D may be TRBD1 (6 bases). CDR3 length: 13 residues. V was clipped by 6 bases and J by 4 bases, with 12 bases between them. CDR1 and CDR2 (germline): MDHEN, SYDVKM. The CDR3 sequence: CASSPQGAYGYTF. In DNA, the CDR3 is TGTGCCAGCAGCCCACAGGGAGCCTATGGCTACACCTTC.

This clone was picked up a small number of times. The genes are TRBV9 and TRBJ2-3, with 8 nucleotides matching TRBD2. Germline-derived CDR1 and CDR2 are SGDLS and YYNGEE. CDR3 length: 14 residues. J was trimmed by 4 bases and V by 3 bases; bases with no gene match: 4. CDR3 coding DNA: TGTGCCAGCAGCGACAGCGGGAGTCCAGATACGCAGTATTTT. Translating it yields CASSDSGSPDTQYF.

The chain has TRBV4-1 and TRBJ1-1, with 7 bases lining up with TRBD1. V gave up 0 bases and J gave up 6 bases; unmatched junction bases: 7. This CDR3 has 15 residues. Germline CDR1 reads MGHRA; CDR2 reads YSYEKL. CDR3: CASSQESGRGPEAFF. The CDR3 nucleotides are TGCGCCAGCAGCCAAGAGAGCGGAAGGGGGCCTGAAGCTTTCTTT.

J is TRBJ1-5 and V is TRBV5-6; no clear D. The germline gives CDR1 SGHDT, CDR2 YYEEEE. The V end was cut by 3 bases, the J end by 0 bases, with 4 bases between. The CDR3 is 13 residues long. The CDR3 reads CASSWGSNQPQHF. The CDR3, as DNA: TGTGCCAGCAGCTGGGGTAGCAATCAGCCCCAGCATTTT.

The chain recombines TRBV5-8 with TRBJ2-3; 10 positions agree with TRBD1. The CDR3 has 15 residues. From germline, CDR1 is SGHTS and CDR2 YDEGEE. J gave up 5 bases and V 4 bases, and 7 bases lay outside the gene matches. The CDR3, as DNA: TGTGCCAGCAGCAAGGGACAGGGGAGTCGAGATACGCAGTATTTT. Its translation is CASSKGQGSRDTQYF. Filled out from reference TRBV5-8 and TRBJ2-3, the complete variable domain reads EAGVTQSPTHLIKTRGQQATLRCSPISGHTSVYWYQQALGLGLQFLLWYDEGEERNRGNFPPRFSGRQFPNYSSELNVNALELEDSALYLCASSKGQGSRDTQYFGPGTRLTVL.

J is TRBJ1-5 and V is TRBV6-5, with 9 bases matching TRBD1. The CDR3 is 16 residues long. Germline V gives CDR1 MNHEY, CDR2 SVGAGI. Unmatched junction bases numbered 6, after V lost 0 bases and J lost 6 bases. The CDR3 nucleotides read TGTGCCAGCAGTTACTCCGTACAGGGGGCGGGTCAGCCCCAGCATTTT. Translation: CASSYSVQGAGQPQHF.

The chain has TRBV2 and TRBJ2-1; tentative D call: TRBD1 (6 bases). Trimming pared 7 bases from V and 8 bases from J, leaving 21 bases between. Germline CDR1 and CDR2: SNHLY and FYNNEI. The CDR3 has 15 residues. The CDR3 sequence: CASTEGWGRVYEQFF. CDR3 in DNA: TGTGCCAGCACTGAGGGTTGGGGGCGCGTCTATGAGCAGTTCTTC. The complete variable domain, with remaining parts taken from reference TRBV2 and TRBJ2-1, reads EPEVTQTPSHQVTQMGQEVILRCVPISNHLYFYWYRQILGQKVEFLVSFYNNEISEKSEIFDDQFSVERPDGSNFTLKIRSTKLEDSAMYFCASTEGWGRVYEQFFGPGTRLTVL.

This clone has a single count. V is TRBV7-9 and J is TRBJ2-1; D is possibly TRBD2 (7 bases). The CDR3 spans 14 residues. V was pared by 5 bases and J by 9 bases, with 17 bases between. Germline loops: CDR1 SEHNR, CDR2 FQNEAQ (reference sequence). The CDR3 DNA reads TGTGCCAGCAGCATAAAGGGGGGGCCTGTTGAGCAGTTCTTC. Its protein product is CASSIKGGPVEQFF.